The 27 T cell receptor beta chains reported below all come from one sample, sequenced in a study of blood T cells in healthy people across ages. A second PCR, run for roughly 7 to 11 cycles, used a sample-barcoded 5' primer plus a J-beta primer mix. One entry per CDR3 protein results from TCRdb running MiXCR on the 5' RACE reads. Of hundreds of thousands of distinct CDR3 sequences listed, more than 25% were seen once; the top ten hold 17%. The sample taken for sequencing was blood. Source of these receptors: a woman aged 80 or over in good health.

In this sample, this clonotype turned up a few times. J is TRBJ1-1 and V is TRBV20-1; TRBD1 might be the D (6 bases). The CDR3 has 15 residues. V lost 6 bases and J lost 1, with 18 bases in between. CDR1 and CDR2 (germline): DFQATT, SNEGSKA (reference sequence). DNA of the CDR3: TGCAGTGCAAACGGGGAGGGACACGCGAACACTGAAGCTTTCTTT. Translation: CSANGEGHANTEAFF.

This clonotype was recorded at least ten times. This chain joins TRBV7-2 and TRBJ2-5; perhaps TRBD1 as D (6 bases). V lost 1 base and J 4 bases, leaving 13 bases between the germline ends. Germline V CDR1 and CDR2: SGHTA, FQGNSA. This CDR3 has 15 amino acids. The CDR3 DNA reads TGTGCCAGCAGCTTAGGACAACAGGGTGGAGAGACCCAGTACTTC. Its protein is CASSLGQQGGETQYF.

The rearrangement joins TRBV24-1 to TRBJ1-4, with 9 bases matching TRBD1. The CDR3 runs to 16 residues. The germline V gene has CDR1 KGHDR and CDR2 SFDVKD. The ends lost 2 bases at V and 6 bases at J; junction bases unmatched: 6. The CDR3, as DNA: TGTGCCACCAGTGATTCTTCCGGACAGGGGTATGAAAAACTGTTTTTT. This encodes CATSDSSGQGYEKLFF.

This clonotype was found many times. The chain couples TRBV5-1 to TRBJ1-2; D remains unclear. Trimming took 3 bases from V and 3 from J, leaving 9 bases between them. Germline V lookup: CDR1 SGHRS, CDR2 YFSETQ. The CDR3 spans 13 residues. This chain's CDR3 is CASSSSYHYGYTF. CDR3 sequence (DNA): TGCGCCAGCAGCTCGTCCTACCACTATGGCTACACCTTC.

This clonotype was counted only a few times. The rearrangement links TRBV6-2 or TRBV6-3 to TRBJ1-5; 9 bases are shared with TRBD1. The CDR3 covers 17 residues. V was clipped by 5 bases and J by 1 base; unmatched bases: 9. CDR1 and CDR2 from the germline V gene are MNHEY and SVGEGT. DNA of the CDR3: TGTGCCAGCAGTCCAATTACAGGGGGCAGGAGCAATCAGCCCCAGCATTTT. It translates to CASSPITGGRSNQPQHF.

The CDR3 is CASTTRGLTEAFF. CDR3 DNA: TGTGCCAGCACCACACGCGGACTTACTGAAGCTTTCTTT. The chain combines TRBV6-2 or TRBV6-3 with TRBJ1-1; D gene unclear. The length of the CDR3 is 13 residues. Germline CDR1 and CDR2: MNHEY and SVGEGT. V was trimmed by 7 bases and J by 5 bases, leaving 14 bases between them.

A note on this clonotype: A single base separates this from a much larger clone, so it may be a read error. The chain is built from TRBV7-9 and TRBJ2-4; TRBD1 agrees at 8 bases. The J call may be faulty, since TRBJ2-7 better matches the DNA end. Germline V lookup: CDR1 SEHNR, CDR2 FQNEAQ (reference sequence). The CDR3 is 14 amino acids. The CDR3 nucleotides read TGTGCCGGCAGCACAGACAGGGGAATCCACGAGCAGTACTTC. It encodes CAGSTDRGIHEQYF.

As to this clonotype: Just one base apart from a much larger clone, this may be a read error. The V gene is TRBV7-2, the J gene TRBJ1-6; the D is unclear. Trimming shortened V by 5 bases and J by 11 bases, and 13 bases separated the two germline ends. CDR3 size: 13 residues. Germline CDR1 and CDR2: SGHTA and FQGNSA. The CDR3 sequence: CASSPDRSPPLHF. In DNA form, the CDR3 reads TGTGCCAGCAGCCCCGATCGGTCCCCACCCCTCCACTTT.

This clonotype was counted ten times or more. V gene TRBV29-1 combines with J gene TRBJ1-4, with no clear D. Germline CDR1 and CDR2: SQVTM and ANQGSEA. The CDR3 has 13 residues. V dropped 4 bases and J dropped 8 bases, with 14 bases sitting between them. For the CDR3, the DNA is TGCAGCGTTGGCAGCGTGACTGGAGAAAAACTGTTTTTT. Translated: CSVGSVTGEKLFF.

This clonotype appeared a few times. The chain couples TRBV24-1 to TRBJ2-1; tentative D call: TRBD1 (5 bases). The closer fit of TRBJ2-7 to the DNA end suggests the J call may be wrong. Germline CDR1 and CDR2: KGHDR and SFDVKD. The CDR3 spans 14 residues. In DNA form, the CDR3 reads TGTGCCACCAGTGATTGGGGCTCCTACAATGAGCAGTACTTC. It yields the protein CATSDWGSYNEQYF.

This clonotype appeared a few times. The DNA of the CDR3 is TGTGCCAGCAGCGTAGCGAGGGGGGACACTGAAGCTTTCTTT. Its translation is CASSVARGDTEAFF. This chain links TRBV9 with TRBJ1-1; tentative D call: TRBD1 (6 bases). From germline, CDR1 is SGDLS and CDR2 YYNGEE. There are 14 residues in the CDR3. V was shortened by 0 bases and J by 3 bases, with 9 bases between the two germline ends.

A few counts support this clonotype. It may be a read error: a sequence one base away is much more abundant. The CDR3 nucleotides read TGCAGTGCTGGGGACAGGGCCTTCTACGAGCAGTACTTC. Translated, it gives CSAGDRAFYEQYF. The chain uses TRBV20-1 and TRBJ2-5; 9 bases align to TRBD1. The J call may not be correct, given that the DNA end is closer to TRBJ2-7. Germline V CDR1 and CDR2: DFQATT, SNEGSKA (reference sequence). The CDR3 is 13 residues long.

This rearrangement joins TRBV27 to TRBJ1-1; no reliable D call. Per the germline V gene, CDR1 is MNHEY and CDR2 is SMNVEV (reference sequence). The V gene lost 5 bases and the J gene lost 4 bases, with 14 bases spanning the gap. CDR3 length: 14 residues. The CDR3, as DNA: TGTGCCAGCAGTATCCAGATCTCGGGCACTGAAGCTTTCTTT. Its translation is CASSIQISGTEAFF.

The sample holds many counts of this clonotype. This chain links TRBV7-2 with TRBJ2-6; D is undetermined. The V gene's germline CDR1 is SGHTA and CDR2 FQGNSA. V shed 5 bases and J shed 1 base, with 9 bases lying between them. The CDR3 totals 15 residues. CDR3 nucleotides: TGTGCCAGCAGCACCCACTCATCTGGGGCCAACGTCCTGACTTTC. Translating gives CASSTHSSGANVLTF.

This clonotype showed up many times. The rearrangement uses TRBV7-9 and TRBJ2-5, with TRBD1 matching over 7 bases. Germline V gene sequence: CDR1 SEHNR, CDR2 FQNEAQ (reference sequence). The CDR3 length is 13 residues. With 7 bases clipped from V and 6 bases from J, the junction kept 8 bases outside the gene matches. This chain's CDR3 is CASNQGGAKTQYF. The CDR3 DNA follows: TGTGCCAGCAACCAAGGGGGCGCGAAGACCCAGTACTTC.

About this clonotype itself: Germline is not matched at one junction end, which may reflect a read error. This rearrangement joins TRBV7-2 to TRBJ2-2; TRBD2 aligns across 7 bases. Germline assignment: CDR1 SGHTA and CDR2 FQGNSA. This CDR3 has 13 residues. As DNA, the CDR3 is TGTGCCAGCAGCTTAGGACAGAGCGGGGAGCGGTTTTTT. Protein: CASSLGQSGERFF.

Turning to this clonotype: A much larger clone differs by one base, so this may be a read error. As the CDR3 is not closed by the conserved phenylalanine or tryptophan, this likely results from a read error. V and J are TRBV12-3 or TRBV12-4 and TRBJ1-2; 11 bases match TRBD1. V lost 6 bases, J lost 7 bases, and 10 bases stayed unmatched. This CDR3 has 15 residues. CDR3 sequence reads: CASRDRGLISGGYTY. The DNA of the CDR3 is TGTGCCAGCAGGGACAGGGGGCTTATTTCAGGTGGCTACACCTAC.

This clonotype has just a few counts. DNA of the CDR3: TGTGCCAGCAAGATGGACAGGGGGCCGGATCAGCCCCAGCATTTT. Translating it yields CASKMDRGPDQPQHF. V usage is TRBV6-2 or TRBV6-3 and J usage is TRBJ1-5; the match to TRBD1 covers 11 bases. The CDR3 is made up of 15 amino acids. CDR1 and CDR2 (germline): MNHEY, SVGEGT. The ends lost 7 bases at V and 5 bases at J; junction bases unmatched: 7.

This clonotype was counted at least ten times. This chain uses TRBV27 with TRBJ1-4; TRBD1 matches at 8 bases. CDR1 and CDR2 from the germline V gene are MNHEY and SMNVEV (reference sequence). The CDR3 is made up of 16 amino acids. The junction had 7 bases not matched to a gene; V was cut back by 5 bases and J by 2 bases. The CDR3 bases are TGTGCCAGCAGTCAAGGACAGGGAGTGACTAATGAAAAACTGTTTTTT. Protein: CASSQGQGVTNEKLFF.

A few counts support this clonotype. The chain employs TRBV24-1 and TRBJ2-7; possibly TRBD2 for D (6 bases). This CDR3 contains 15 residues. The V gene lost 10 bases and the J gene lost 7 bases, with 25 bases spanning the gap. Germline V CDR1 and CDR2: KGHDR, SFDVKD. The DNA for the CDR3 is TGTGCCACAGGAGGGCAGGGTAGGGTGAACAATGAGCAGTACTTC. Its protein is CATGGQGRVNNEQYF.

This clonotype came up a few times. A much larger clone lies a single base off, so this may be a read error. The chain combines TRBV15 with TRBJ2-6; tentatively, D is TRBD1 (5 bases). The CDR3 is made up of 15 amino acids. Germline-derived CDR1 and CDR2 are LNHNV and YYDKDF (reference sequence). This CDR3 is CATQPSPSGANVPTF. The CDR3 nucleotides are TGTGCCACCCAGCCTTCCCCCTCTGGGGCCAACGTCCCGACTTTC.

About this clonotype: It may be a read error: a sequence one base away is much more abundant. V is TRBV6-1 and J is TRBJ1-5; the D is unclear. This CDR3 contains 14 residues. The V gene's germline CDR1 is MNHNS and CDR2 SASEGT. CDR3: CACSEGPFYQPQHF. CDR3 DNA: TGTGCCTGCAGTGAAGGGCCCTTCTATCAGCCCCAGCATTTT.

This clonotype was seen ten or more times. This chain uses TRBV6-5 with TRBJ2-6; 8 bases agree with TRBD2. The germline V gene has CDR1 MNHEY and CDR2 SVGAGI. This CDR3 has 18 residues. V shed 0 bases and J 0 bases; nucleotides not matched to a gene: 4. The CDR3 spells CASSYSTGGSSGANVLTF. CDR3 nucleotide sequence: TGTGCCAGCAGTTACTCGACGGGGGGGTCCTCTGGGGCCAACGTCCTGACTTTC.

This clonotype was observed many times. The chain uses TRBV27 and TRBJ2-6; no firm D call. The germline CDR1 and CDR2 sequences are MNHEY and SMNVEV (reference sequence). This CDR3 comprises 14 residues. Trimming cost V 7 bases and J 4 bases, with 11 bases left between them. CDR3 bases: TGTGCCAGCAAGCCCATGCCCGGGGCCAACGTCCTGACTTTC. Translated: CASKPMPGANVLTF.

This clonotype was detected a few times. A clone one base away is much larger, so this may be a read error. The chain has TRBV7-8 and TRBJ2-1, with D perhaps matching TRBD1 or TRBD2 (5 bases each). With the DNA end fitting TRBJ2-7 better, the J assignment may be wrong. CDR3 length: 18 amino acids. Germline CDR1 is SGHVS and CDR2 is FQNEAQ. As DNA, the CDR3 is TGTGCCAGCAGCTTAGTGGCGACAGCTAGCAGCTCCTACAATGAGCAGTACTTC. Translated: CASSLVATASSSYNEQYF.

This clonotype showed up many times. The CDR3 here is CASSLANRIPQDTQYF. DNA of the CDR3: TGTGCCAGCAGCTTAGCGAACAGAATTCCACAAGATACGCAGTATTTT. The chain employs TRBV7-9 and TRBJ2-3; D remains unclear. V was pared by 0 bases and J by 5 bases, with 15 bases between. CDR3 length: 16 residues. The germline V gene encodes CDR1 SEHNR and CDR2 FQNEAQ (reference sequence).

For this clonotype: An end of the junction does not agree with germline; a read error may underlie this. CDR3 DNA sequence: TGCGCCAGCGGGGGGGCCGACACCGGAGAGCTGTTTTTT. Its translation: CASGGADTGELFF. The J gene is TRBJ2-2, the V gene TRBV5-1, with D maybe TRBD2 (7 bases). The CDR3 is 13 amino acids. In germline, CDR1 is SGHRS, CDR2 YFSETQ. The whole variable domain, remainder taken from reference TRBV5-1 and TRBJ2-2, is KAGVTQTPRYLIKTRGQQVTLSCSPISGHRSVSWYQQTPGQGLQFLFEYFSETQRNKGNFPGRFSGRQFSNSRSEMNVSTLELGDSALYLCASGGADTGELFFGEGSRLTVL.